The T cell receptor (beta chain) described here comes from a study of graft-versus-host responses after intestinal transplantation (dated by TCRdb to the early 2020s). For the study in its entirety: Recipients received multivisceral, liver-intestinal, or isolated intestinal transplants. All recipients received anti-thymocyte globulin induction followed by maintenance tacrolimus and steroids for around 3 years. After intestinal transplantation, graft-versus-host and host-versus-graft alloreactive T cell clones in the graft, circulation and bone marrow were tracked using bulk TCR-beta CDR3 sequencing. To identify alloreactive clones, pre-transplant mixed lymphocyte reaction products were sequenced and compared with unstimulated pre-transplant donor and recipient T cells. A cohort of 24 intestinal transplant recipients, including one retransplant, was enrolled, and a few patients lacking pretransplant specimens were excluded. Donor T cell macrochimerism was defined as a peak of at least 4% donor T cells among recipient peripheral blood mononuclear cells. Samples from a few later patients were sequenced in-house on an Illumina MiSeq with MiXCR processing rather than by the commercial service.

Summary of the overall study and its limitations: Peak levels of circulating GvH clones were associated with declines in HvG clones early after transplant. GvH clones were detected in recipient bone marrow, and some appeared earlier in ileal mucosa or blood, consistent with an intestinal mucosal origin. High GvH to HvG T cell clonal ratios were observed in the allografts of patients with donor T cell macrochimerism. Conclusions were limited by the relatively low number and heterogeneity of intestinal transplant patients.

On this clone itself: No cognate antigen has been identified for it. No qualities accompany the bases; no much larger clone lies one base away.

Taken with the paper, the label for time point translates to: cells obtained before transplantation from donor or recipient. CD3+CD4+ and CD3+CD8+ populations were FACS-sorted from unstimulated pre-transplant donor and recipient cells taken from spleen or lymph nodes. Libraries were built with the immunoSEQ multiplex PCR assay. In most patients, genomic DNA was isolated using the Qiagen DNeasy Blood and Tissue Kit and sent frozen to Adaptive Biotechnologies for TCR sequencing. For most patients, high-throughput TCR-beta CDR3 sequencing of genomic DNA was performed by Adaptive Biotechnologies. In the paper's pipeline: Adaptive's ImmunoSEQ software was the source of the TCR sequencing data for over 15 patients, while three other patients were processed with MiXCR and VDJtools. To correct CD4 versus CD8 sorting errors, sequences present in both subsets at a frequency ratio below 5:1 were removed. CDR3 nucleotide sequences shared between donor and recipient were removed because the origin of such sequences could not be assigned. To be classed as alloreactive, a clone needed at least 2-fold expansion over unstimulated cells and a minimum CFSE-low frequency of 0.002% (template counts) or 0.001% (read counts). Clones were considered mappable if detected in sequenced pre-transplant spleen, lymph node, or MLR CFSE-low populations of the donor or recipient. The cumulative frequency of alloreactive clones was calculated as a percentage of all sequences, weighted by copy number. TCRdb took this table from immuneACCESS and kept in-frame rearrangements with V and J called. Such tables lack part of the clones; where checked against another copy, unresolved V genes explain under half of the gap, and the rest is unexplained. V, J and clone size reflect that table, while D and trimming were determined from the DNA. The sample records about 120,000 clones, 85% to 95% of which are singletons. The ten largest clonotypes hold around 3.3% of the sample.

This sequence was found in a human donor who received an intestinal transplant. Sequenced here: unstimulated CD8+ T cells sorted from spleen or lymph node cells, sampled before intestinal transplant.

CDR3 reads: CASSSRGNQNTEAFF. The nucleotides are TGTGCCAGCAGCTCCCGTGGCAATCAGAACACTGAAGCTTTCTTT. Recombination joined TRBV9 with TRBJ1-1, with the D gene not confidently named. A distance of 14 bases separates the germline ends of V and J, which lose 4 bases and 1 base respectively. CDR1 and CDR2 are read off the germline V gene as SGDLS and YYNGEE. Its CDR3 holds 15 amino acids, cysteine through phenylalanine. This entry keeps only the CDR3 DNA: 45 bases, framed from base 1.